The subject of this entry is one T cell receptor beta chain. Its antigen is currently unknown. This sample is part of a study of post-analysis software for immune sequencing data. The CDR3 is 16 residues long. Germline CDR1 SEHNR, CDR2 FQNEAQ (reference sequence). Trimming pared 6 bases from V and 4 bases from J, leaving 21 bases between. The authors incorporated unique molecular identifiers into the TCR beta cDNA libraries. TCRdb reprocessed the PCR reads with MiXCR, giving one entry per CDR3 protein. The table lists hundreds of thousands of distinct CDR3 sequences, 25% to 30% of them singletons. General study results and limits: Roughly 5 TRBV segments, TRBV5-6, TRBV5-1 and TRBV20-1 among them, were found more frequent in patients than controls.

The chain has TRBV7-9 and TRBJ2-5; D unclear. Material for sequencing was blood. This clonotype originated in a girl between 5 and 17 years old with multiple sclerosis. CDR3 DNA sequence: TGTGCCAGCAGTTCCCCCTCTTCCGCGGCATCAGAGACCCAGTACTTC. Translated: CASSSPSSAASETQYF.